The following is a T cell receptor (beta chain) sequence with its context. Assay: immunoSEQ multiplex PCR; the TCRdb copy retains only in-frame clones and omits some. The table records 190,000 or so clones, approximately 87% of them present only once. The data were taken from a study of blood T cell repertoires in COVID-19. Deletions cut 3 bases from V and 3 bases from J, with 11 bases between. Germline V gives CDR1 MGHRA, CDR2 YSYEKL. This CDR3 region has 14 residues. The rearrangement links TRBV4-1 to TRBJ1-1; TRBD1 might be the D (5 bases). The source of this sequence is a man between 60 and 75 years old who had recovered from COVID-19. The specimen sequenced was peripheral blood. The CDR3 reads CASSQRQGYTEAFF. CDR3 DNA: TGCGCCAGCAGCCAGCGGCAGGGCTACACTGAAGCTTTCTTT.